Listed below are T cell receptor beta chains from one sample, sequenced in a study of blood T cell repertoires in COVID-19. Repertoires were generated with immunoSEQ multiplex PCR, while TCRdb's copy carries only in-frame clones and drops some. Here the sample spans about 250,000 clones, around 84% being singletons. Sequenced sample: PBMCs or T cells enriched from blood (not recorded which). The receptor set was obtained from a man aged 35-49 years who had been exposed to COVID-19. Each CDR3 is given with its conserved first and last residue. Fields, in order: J gene, V gene, CDR3 protein.

>TRBJ2-1|TRBV11-3
CASSSHGPIAGGTYNEQFF
>TRBJ1-2|TRBV2
CASRVTGVLGYTF
>TRBJ1-5|TRBV20-1
CSASLGSNQPQHF
>TRBJ1-1|TRBV18
CASSPPVTGRATEAFF
>TRBJ1-2|TRBV18
CASSPRQGGYTF
>TRBJ1-2|TRBV5-4
CASSIALDEGYTF
>TRBJ2-1|TRBV29-1
CSVGLGQGGEQFF
>TRBJ2-1|TRBV18
CASSPPGGGYNEQFF
>TRBJ2-1|TRBV9
CASSVDPEGLGGNEQFF
>TRBJ2-2|TRBV11-3
CASSLGTSWTGELFF
>TRBJ2-1|TRBV14
CASSPGFYNEQFF
>TRBJ2-1|TRBV6-5
CASSPWTDNNEQFF
>TRBJ1-2|TRBV7-8
CASSPGTYGYTF
>TRBJ2-2|TRBV30
CAWTPGFYTGELFF
>TRBJ2-1|TRBV7-3
CASSKTGTSGGYNEQFF
>TRBJ1-5|TRBV5-1
CASSPLGGSNQPQHF
>TRBJ1-2|TRBV3-1/TRBV3-2
CASSLGQGGGYTF
>TRBJ1-6|TRBV7-9
CASSPHRFENSPLHF
>TRBJ1-2|TRBV3-1/TRBV3-2
CASSGLGATGGYTF
>TRBJ2-1|TRBV2
CASRGQGASNEQFF
>TRBJ2-5|TRBV2
CASSEVGTGSGETQYF
>TRBJ1-5|TRBV19
CASSGTGGNQPQHF
>TRBJ1-4|TRBV6-1
CASSEVEWGHNEKLFF
>TRBJ1-1|TRBV11-2
CASSLAQGSRTEAFF
>TRBJ1-3|TRBV9
CASSQDPGVDTIYF
>TRBJ2-5|TRBV18
CASSLRRGETQYF
>TRBJ1-1|TRBV5-4
CASSLGSGEGYRAAFF
>TRBJ1-1|TRBV7-8
CASSSRQEAFF
>TRBJ2-1|TRBV2
CASESGSVNEQFF
>TRBJ1-5|TRBV19
CASSIFEPQVNQPQHF
>TRBJ1-1|TRBV7-8
CASTWGGNTEAFF
>TRBJ1-4|TRBV14
CASSQVPSRTNEKLFF
>TRBJ1-1|TRBV6-5
CASSYRTGNTEAFF
>TRBJ1-1|TRBV5-6
CASSGAGRGDTEAFF
>TRBJ2-7|TRBV4-2
CASSPDKVNEQYF
>TRBJ2-2|TRBV7-3
CASSLTLANTGELFF
>TRBJ1-1|TRBV9
CASSVVSDRGAFF
>TRBJ2-6|TRBV11-3
CASSGGAAGANVLTF
>TRBJ2-7|TRBV19
CASSIWTTRDEQYF
>TRBJ2-5|TRBV7-9
CASSPTGSETQYF
>TRBJ1-3|TRBV18
CASSPGTNRDTIYF
>TRBJ1-1|TRBV6-5
CASIWTGIEAFF
>TRBJ2-3|TRBV29-1
CSVLGLAGTRTWTDTQYF
>TRBJ2-7|TRBV4-1
CASSQVQGRGYEQYF
>TRBJ2-1|TRBV24-1
CATSDFYEQFF
>TRBJ2-7|TRBV27
CASSLGTPASGSYEQYF
>TRBJ1-6|TRBV5-5
CASSNWRGIGDSPLHF
>TRBJ1-2|TRBV7-9
CASSSEGDYYGYTF